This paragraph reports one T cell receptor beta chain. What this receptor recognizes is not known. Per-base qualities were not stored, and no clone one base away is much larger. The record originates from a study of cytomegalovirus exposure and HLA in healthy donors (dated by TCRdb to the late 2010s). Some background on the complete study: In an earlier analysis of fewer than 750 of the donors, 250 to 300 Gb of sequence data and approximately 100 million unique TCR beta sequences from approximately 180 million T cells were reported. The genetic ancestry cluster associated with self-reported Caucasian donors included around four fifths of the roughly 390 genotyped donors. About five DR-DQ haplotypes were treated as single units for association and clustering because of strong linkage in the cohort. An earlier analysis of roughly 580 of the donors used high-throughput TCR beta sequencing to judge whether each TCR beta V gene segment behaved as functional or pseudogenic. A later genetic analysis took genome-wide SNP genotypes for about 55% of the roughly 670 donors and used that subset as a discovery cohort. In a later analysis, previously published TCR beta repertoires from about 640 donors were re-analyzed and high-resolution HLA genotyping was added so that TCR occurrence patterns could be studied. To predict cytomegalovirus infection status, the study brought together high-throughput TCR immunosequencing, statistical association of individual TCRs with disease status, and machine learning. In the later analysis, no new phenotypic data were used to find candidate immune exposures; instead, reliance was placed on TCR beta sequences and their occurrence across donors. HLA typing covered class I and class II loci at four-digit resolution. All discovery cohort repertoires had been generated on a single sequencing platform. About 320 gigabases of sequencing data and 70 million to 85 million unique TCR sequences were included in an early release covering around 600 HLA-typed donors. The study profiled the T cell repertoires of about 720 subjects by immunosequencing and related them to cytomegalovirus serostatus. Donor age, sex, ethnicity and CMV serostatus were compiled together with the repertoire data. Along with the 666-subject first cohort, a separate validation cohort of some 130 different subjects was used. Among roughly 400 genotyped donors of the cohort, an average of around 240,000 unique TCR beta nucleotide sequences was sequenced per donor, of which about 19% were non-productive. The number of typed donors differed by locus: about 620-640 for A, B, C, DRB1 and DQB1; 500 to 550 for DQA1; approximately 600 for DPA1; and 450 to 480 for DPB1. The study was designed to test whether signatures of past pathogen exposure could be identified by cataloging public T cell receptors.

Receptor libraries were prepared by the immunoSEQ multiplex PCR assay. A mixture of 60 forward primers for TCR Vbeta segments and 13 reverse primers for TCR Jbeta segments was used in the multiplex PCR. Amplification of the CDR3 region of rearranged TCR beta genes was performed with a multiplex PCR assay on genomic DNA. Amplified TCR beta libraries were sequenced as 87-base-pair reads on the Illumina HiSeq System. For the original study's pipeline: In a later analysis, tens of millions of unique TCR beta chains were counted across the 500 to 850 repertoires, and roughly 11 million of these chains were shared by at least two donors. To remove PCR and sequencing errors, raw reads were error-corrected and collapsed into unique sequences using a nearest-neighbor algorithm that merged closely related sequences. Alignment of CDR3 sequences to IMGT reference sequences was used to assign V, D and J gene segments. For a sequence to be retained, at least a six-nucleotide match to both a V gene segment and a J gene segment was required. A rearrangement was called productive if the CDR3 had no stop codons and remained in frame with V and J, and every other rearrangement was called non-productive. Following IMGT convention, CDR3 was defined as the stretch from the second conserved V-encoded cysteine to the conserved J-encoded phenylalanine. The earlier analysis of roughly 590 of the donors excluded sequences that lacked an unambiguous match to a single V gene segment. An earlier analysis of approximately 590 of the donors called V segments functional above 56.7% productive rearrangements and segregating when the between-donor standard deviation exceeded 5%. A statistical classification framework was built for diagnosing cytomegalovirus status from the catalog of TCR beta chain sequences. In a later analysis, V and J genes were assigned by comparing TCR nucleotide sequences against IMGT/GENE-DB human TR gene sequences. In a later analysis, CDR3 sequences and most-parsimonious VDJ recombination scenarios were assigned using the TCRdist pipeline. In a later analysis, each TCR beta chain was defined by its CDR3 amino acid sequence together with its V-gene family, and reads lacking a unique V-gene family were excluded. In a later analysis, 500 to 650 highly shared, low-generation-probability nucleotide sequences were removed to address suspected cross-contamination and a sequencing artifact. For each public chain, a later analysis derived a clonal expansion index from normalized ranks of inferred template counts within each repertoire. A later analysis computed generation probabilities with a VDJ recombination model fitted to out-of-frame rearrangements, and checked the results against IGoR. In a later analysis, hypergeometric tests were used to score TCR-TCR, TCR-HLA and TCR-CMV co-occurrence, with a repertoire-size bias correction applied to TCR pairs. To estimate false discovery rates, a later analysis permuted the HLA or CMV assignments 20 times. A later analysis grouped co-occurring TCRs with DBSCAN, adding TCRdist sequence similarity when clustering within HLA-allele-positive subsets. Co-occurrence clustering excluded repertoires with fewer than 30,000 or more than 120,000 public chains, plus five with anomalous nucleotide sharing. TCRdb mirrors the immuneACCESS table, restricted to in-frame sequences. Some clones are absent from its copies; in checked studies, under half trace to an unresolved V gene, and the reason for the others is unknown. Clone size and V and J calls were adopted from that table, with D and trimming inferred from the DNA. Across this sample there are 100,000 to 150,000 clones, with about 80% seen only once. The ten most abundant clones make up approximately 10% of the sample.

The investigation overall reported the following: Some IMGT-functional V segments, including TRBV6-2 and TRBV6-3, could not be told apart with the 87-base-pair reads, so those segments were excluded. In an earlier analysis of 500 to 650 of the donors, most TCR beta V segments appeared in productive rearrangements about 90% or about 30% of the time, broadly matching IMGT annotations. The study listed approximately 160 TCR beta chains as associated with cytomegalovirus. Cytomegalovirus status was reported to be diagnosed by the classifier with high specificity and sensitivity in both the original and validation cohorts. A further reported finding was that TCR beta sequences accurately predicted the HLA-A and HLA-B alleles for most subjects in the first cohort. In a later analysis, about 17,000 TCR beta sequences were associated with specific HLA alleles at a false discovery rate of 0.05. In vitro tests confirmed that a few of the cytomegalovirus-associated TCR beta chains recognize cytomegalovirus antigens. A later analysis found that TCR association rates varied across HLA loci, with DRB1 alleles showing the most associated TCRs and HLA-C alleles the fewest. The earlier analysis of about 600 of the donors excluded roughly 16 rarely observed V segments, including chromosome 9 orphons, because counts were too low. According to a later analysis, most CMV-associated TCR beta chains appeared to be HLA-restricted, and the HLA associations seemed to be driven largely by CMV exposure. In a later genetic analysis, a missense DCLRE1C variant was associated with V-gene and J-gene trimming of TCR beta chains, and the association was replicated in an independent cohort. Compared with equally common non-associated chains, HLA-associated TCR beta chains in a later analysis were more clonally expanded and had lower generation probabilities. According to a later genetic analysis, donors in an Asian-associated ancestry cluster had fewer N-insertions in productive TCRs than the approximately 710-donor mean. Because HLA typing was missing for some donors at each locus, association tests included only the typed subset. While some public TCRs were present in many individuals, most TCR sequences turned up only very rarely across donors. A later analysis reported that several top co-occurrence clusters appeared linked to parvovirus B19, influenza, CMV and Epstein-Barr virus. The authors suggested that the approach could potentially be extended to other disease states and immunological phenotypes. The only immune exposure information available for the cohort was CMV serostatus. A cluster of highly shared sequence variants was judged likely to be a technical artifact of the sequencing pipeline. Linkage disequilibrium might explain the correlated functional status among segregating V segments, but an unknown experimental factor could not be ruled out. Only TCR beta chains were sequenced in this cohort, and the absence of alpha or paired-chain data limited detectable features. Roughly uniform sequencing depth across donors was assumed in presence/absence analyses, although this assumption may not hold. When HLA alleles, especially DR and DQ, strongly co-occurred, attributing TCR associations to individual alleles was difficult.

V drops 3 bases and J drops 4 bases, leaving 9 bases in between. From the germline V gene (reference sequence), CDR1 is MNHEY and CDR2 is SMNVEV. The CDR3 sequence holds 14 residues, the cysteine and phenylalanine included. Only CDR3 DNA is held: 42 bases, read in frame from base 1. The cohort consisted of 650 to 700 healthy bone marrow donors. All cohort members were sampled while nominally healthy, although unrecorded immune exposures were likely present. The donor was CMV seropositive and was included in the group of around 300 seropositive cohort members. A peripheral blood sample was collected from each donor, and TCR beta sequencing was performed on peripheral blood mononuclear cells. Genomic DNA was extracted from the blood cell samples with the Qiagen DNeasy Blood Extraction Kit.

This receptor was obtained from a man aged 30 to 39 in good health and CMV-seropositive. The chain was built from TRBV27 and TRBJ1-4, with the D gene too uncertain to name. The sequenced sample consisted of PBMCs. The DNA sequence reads TGTGCCAGCAGTTTGAGGGCCCGTAATGAAAAACTGTTTTTT. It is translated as CASSLRARNEKLFF.